This T cell receptor beta chain is drawn from a study of blood T cell repertoires in COVID-19. Study-level information: COVID-19 samples, acute and convalescent, were from the United States, Italy and Spain.

The CDR3 totals 17 residues. The V segment lost 5 bases and the J segment 7 bases; nucleotides outside the gene matches: 9. Germline values: CDR1 SNHLY, CDR2 FYNNEI. In the source study's methods: Reference gene primer amplification in the assay estimated nucleated cell counts. Sequencing used immunoSEQ multiplex PCR; TCRdb keeps in-frame clones, though not all of them. That table furnishes V, J and clone size, whereas the DNA furnished D and trimming. The repertoire includes roughly 190,000 clones, about 85% of them detected once, and roughly 21% sits in the top ten. J is TRBJ2-1 and V is TRBV2; 15 nucleotides align to TRBD2. The source is a man in his sixties with active or convalescent COVID-19. Sequenced input: peripheral blood. CDR3 in DNA: TGTGCCAGCAGTCTTGGACTAGCGGGGGGGCGAAAAAATGAGCAGTTCTTC. This sequence encodes CASSLGLAGGRKNEQFF.